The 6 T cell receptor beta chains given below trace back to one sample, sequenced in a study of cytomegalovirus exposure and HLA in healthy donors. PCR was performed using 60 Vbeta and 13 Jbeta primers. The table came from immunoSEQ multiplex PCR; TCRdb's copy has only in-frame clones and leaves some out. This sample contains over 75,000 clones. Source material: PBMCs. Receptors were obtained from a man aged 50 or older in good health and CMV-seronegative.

The CDR3 protein is CASSFRGSGETQYF. DNA for the CDR3: TGTGCCAGCAGCTTCAGGGGCTCCGGGGAGACCCAGTACTTC. The rearrangement links TRBV7-6 to TRBJ2-5; the D gene is possibly TRBD1 (6 bases). The CDR3 length is 14 residues. Germline V gene data show CDR1 as SGHVS and CDR2 as FNYEAQ. The V end lost 3 bases, the J end lost 5 bases, and 13 bases lay between the germline ends.

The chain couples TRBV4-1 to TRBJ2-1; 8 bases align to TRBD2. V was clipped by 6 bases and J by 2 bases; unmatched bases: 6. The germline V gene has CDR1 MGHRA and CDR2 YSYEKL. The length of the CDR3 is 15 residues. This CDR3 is CASRQLAEAYNEQFF. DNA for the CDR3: TGCGCCAGCAGACAACTAGCGGAAGCCTACAATGAGCAGTTCTTC.

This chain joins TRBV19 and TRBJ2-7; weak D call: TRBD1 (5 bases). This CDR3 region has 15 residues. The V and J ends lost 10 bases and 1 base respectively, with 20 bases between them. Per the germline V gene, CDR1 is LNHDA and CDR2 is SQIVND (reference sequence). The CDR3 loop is CATTRDSLGSYEQYF. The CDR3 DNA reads TGTGCCACCACAAGAGACAGCCTTGGATCCTACGAGCAGTACTTC.

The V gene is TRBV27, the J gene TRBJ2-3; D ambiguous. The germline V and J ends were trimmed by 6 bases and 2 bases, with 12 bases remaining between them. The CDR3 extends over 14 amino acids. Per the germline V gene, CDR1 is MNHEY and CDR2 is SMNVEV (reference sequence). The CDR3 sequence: CASRVYGVTDTQYF. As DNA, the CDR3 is TGTGCCAGCAGGGTATACGGAGTCACAGATACGCAGTATTTT.

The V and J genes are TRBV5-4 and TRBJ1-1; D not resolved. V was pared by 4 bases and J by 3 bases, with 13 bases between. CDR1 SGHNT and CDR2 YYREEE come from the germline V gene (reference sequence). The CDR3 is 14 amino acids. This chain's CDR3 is CASSVATADTEAFF. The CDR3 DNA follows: TGTGCCAGCAGCGTAGCTACGGCGGACACTGAAGCTTTCTTT.

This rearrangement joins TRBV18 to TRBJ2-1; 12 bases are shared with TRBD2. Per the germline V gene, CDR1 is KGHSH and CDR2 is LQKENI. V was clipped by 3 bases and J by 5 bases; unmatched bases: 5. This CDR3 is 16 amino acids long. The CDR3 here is CASSPLAGGINNEQFF. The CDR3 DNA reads TGTGCCAGCTCACCTCTAGCGGGGGGGATAAACAATGAGCAGTTCTTC.